This T cell receptor beta chain was observed in a study of T cell changes during pregnancy in multiple sclerosis. V lost 1 base and J 4 bases, leaving 5 bases between the germline ends. This CDR3 has 13 amino acids. Germline lookup yields CDR1 LGHNA and CDR2 YNFKEQ. The repertoire was sequenced with immunoSEQ multiplex PCR; TCRdb's copy has only in-frame clones and lacks some. The data hold about 69,000 clones, with approximately 92% observed a single time. The specimen comprised peripheral blood, sampled in the third trimester of pregnancy. This receptor was obtained from a female donor in good health, enrolled as a control in a pregnancy study. J is TRBJ2-1 and V is TRBV4-2; no firm D call. The CDR3 protein is CASSQAEYNEQFF. CDR3 nucleotides: TGTGCCAGCAGCCAAGCAGAATACAATGAGCAGTTCTTC.